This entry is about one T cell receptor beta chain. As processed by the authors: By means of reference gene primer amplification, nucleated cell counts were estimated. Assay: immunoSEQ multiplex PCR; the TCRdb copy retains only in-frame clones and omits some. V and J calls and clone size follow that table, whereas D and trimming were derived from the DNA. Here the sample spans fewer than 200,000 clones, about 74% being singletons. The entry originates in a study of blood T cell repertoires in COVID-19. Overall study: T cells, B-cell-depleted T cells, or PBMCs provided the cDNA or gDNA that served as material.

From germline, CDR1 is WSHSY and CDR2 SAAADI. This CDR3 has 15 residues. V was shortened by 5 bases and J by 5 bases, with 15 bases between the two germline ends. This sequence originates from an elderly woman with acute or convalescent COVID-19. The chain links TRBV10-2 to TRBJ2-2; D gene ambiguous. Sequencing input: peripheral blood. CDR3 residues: CASSTFRSGTGELFF. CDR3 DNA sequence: TGCGCCAGCAGTACTTTCCGGTCCGGGACCGGGGAGCTGTTTTTT.